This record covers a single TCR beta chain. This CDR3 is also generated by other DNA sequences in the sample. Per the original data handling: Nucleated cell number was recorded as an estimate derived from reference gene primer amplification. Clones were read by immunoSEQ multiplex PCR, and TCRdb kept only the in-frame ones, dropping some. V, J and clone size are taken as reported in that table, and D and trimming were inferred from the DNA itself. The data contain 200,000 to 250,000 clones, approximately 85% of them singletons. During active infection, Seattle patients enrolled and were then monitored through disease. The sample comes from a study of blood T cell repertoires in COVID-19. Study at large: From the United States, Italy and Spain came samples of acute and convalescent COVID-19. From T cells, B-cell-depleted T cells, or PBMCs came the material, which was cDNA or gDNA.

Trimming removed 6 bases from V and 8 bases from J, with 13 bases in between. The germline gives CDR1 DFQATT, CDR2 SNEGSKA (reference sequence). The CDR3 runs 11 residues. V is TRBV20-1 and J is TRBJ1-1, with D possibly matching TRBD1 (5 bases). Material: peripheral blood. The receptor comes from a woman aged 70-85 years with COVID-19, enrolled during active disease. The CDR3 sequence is CSALGQGEAFF. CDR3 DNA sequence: TGCAGTGCCCTCGGCCAGGGAGAAGCTTTCTTT.